This entry describes one T cell receptor (beta chain). The antigen it binds to is not known. One end of the junction varies from germline; a read error may be responsible. The data derive from a study of beta chain features in type 1 diabetes (dated by TCRdb to the late 2010s). A note on the overall study: Patients and healthy donors did not differ in mean age, gender distribution, total cell number or subset yield. A total of 107,917,701 sorted cells were examined across all samples, and a strong correlation was observed between cell number per subset and RNA yield. The study compared the TCRB repertoires of sorted circulating CD4+ T cell subsets in recently diagnosed type 1 diabetes patients with those in matched healthy donors. Regulatory and stem cell-like memory subsets were obtained from only 8 patients and roughly 8 healthy donors, while naive and central memory subsets were obtained from all 30 or so donors.

A single peripheral blood draw of around 120 mL on average was collected from each donor into heparinised tubes. A BD FACSAria II and a panel including CD45RO, CCR7, CD25, CD127, CD95 and CD27 were used to sort naive, central memory, regulatory and stem cell-like memory CD4+ T cells. Purity was above 95% for every sorted population. PBMCs were separated immediately by Lymphoprep density gradient centrifugation and were stained directly, without being cultured. Samples were stained and sorted in pairs, with one healthy donor and one patient per experiment, so that batch effects were minimized. What the study reported, not specific to this receptor: PCR might favor shorter templates, but patient and control samples were amplified and corrected together, so any skew would affect both groups equally. Because cDNA was sequenced instead of genomic DNA, highly expressing activated cells could be over-represented, though the groups showed no difference in activation or CD3 levels. Type 1 diabetes patients showed a moderate but significant shortening of TCRB CDR3 length in all four CD4+ subsets. Only small numbers of individuals were included in the HLA sub-analyses, which left unresolved whether HLA type had any influence on TCRB rearrangement. Naive, central memory and regulatory TCRB repertoires appeared to be more similar among patients than among healthy donors. Patients with type 1 diabetes made fewer insertions and deleted more nucleotides at VDJ recombination sites, implying thymic rearrangement abnormalities.

The entire isolated RNA was reverse transcribed using the High Capacity cDNA Reverse Transcription Kit, and thus expressed TCRB transcripts were sequenced. Deep immunoSEQ sequencing was performed on naive, central memory and regulatory T cell samples, with an average of roughly 3.6 million total reads per sample. Sorted cells were lysed in RLT buffer and RNA was extracted with DNase-treated RNeasy Micro or Mini kits, depending on cell number. To prevent cross-contamination, every cell subset was processed on its own, while patient and healthy donor samples were processed together. TCRB sequences were amplified from cDNA with the immunoSEQ multiplex PCR, producing 87-bp fragments spanning the CDR3 region. Sequencing of the amplicons was done on the Illumina HiSeq platform. Regarding the original processing steps: PCR bias was corrected computationally using synthetic template baselines, and reads within Hamming distance 2 were collapsed, with unmergeable singletons discarded. Reads were aligned against IMGT so that V, D and J genes, CDR3 length and insertions or deletions at six rearrangement sites could be assigned. Within each subset, clonotype counts were normalized to the number of sorted cells before true diversity and Gini coefficients were calculated with the tcR R package. The overlap coefficient, calculated on TCRB nucleotide sequences, was used to measure repertoire sharing. This is the immuneACCESS table as TCRdb keeps it, with only in-frame sequences that have V and J called. A part of the clones is gone; compared with another copy, unresolved V genes explain less than half, and the rest is unexplained. That table supplies the V and J calls and clone size; D and trimming were determined from the DNA. For this sample the table gives some 150,000 clones, of which roughly 53% were detected only once. The leading ten clones occupy 0.42% of the sample.

This receptor was obtained from a man between 18 and 35 years old in good health. Material for sequencing was Tregs from blood. The cell subset or site label of this sample denotes: regulatory CD4+ T cells.

The nucleotides are TGTGCTAGCAGCTTTAGCTCCCTTTATGGCCCCTACAATGAGCAGTTCTTC. Its coded protein is CASSFSSLYGPYNEQFF. The rearranged chain carries TRBV7-7 and TRBJ2-1, with the D gene not confidently named. The CDR3 starts with the cysteine, ends with the phenylalanine, and has 17 residues. The read is trimmed to its CDR3 DNA, 51 bases read in frame from base 1. The germline V gene (reference sequence) yields SSHAT for CDR1 and FNYEAQ for CDR2.